These 13 T cell receptor beta chains originate from one sample sequenced in a study of monozygotic twins with inflammatory bowel disease. From its re-call of the 5' RACE reads, TCRdb lists each CDR3 protein once, without DNA. The repertoire table contains approximately 300,000 distinct CDR3 sequences. The specimen sequenced was blood. These receptors originate from a human donor with ulcerative colitis or Crohn's disease, or a healthy co-twin of an affected twin (not recorded which).

The chain carries TRBV10-3 and TRBJ2-7. The germline V gene encodes CDR1 ENHRY and CDR2 SYGVKD. The CDR3 consists of 14 residues. The CDR3 sequence: CAIKSQLSAYEQYF.

This chain joins TRBV7-9 and TRBJ2-3; without DNA, the TCRdb call of TRBD1 cannot be checked. This CDR3 spans 14 amino acids. Germline CDR1 SEHNR, CDR2 FQNEAQ (reference sequence). CDR3 in amino acids: CASSSTGSVSTQYF. The full variable domain, with the rest looked up from reference TRBV7-9 and TRBJ2-3, is DTGVSQNPRHKITKRGQNVTFRCDPISEHNRLYWYRQTLGQGPEFLTYFQNEAQLEKSRLLSDRFSAERPKGSFSTLEIQRTEQGDSAMYLCASSSTGSVSTQYFGPGTRLTVL.

The V call is TRBV12-3 or TRBV12-4, the J call TRBJ2-1; TCRdb selects TRBD2, and the lack of DNA leaves this call unchecked. The CDR3 length is 19 residues. CDR3 amino acids: CASVPKRGGYGVGYNEQFF.

The rearrangement links TRBV7-9 to TRBJ2-7; TCRdb designates TRBD2, a call that cannot be tested without DNA. The CDR3 is 14 residues long. The germline V gene has CDR1 SEHNR and CDR2 FQNEAQ (reference sequence). CDR3 sequence reads: CASSFGLAVYEQYF.

The V call is TRBV2, the J call TRBJ2-7; the D call of TRBD2 rests on TCRdb alone, since no DNA is present to check it. The CDR3 runs 14 residues. Germline V gene lookup returns CDR1 SNHLY and CDR2 FYNNEI. CDR3: CASREPGGSYEQYF.

The chain is built from TRBV12-3 or TRBV12-4 and TRBJ2-7; with no DNA, the TCRdb D assignment of TRBD2 cannot be verified. This CDR3 spans 16 amino acids. CDR3 region: CASSSRPKDYRYEQYF.

The CDR3 spells CASRRGTVRSYEQYF. The rearrangement links TRBV6-1 to TRBJ2-7; TCRdb's D call, TRBD1, is unchecked because there is no DNA. The length of the CDR3 is 15 residues. Per the germline V gene, CDR1 is MNHNS and CDR2 is SASEGT.

The chain uses TRBV2 and TRBJ2-7. Germline CDR1 reads SNHLY; CDR2 reads FYNNEI. There are 14 residues in the CDR3. The CDR3 sequence is CASSEKGYSYEQYF.

The CDR3 protein is CASSHGTSGPTGELFF. The V gene is TRBV4-2, the J gene TRBJ2-2; with no DNA, the TCRdb D assignment of TRBD2 cannot be verified. Germline V gives CDR1 LGHNA, CDR2 YNFKEQ. This CDR3 has 16 residues.

V and J are TRBV5-1 and TRBJ2-7; TCRdb's D call of TRBD1 is untestable without DNA. Germline-derived CDR1 and CDR2 are SGHRS and YFSETQ. This CDR3 is 15 amino acids long. The CDR3 loop is CASRESTGPLREQYF.

The chain is built from TRBV29-1 and TRBJ2-6; TCRdb designates TRBD1, a call that cannot be tested without DNA. Germline V lookup: CDR1 SQVTM, CDR2 ANQGSEA. The CDR3 is 16 residues long. The CDR3 region is CSVYRDVDSGANVLTF.

The chain couples TRBV6-5 to TRBJ1-5; TCRdb indicates TRBD1, and absent DNA this call remains unverified. This CDR3 is 15 amino acids long. CDR1 MNHEY and CDR2 SVGAGI come from the germline V gene. The chain's CDR3 is CASSLPPGSNQPQHF.

The V gene is TRBV5-1, the J gene TRBJ2-1; no DNA is available, so the TRBD2 call from TCRdb remains unchecked. CDR1 SGHRS and CDR2 YFSETQ come from the germline V gene. The CDR3 sequence is 15 residues long. CDR3: CASTLSLAGGREQFF. Full variable domain (rest looked up from reference TRBV5-1 and TRBJ2-1): KAGVTQTPRYLIKTRGQQVTLSCSPISGHRSVSWYQQTPGQGLQFLFEYFSETQRNKGNFPGRFSGRQFSNSRSEMNVSTLELGDSALYLCASTLSLAGGREQFFGPGTRLTVL.